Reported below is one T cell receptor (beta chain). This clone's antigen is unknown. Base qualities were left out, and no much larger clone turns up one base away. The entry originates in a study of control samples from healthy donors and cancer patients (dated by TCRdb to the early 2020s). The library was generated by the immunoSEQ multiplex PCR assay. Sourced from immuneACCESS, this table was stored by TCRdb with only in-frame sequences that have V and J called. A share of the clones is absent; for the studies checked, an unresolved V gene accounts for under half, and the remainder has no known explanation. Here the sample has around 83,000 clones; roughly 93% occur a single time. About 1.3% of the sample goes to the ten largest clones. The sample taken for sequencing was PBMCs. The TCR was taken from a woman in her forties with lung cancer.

The DNA sequence is as follows: TGCGCCAGCAGCGTGGGGACTGAAGCTTTCTTT. This gives the protein CASSVGTEAFF. The chain is encoded by TRBV5-1 joined to TRBJ1-1, with the D gene not confidently named. Sequences SGHRS (CDR1) and YFSETQ (CDR2) are obtained from the germline V gene. V and J lose 4 bases and 5 bases, and a span of 6 bases separates them. The CDR3 contains 11 residues, cysteine and phenylalanine counted. Only CDR3 DNA remains: 33 bases, in frame from the first base.